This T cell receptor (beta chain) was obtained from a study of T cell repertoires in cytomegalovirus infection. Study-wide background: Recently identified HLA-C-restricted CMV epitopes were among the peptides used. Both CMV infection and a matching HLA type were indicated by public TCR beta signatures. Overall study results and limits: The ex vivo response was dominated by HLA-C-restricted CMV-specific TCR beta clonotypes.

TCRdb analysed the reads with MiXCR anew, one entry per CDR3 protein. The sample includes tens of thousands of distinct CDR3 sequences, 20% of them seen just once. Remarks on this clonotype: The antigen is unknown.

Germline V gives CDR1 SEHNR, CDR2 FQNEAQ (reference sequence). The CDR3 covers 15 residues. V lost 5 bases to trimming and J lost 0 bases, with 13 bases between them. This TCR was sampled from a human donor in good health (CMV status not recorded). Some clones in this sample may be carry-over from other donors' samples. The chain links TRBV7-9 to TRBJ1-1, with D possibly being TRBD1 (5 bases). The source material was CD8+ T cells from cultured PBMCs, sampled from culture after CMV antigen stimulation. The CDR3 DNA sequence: TGTGCCAGCAGCACATCGGGACGGTTGAACACTGAAGCTTTCTTT. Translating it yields CASSTSGRLNTEAFF.